This passage covers 20 T cell receptor beta chains from one sample sequenced in a study of blood T cell repertoires in COVID-19. The protocol was immunoSEQ multiplex PCR, while the TCRdb copy is restricted to in-frame clones and leaves out a portion. There are about 28,000 clones in the sample; approximately 76% occur only once, and 40% lies in the top ten. Sequences were obtained from peripheral blood. The source of these receptors is a man aged 65 to 85 with acute or convalescent COVID-19.

About this clone itself: Relative to the germline gene, one junction end is altered; a read error may explain this. This chain uses TRBV6-5 with TRBJ2-7; 8 bases map to TRBD2. Per germline, CDR1 MNHEY and CDR2 SVGAGI. This CDR3 comprises 16 residues. The CDR3 reads CASSYEPGGPSHEQYF. DNA for the CDR3: TGTGCCAGCAGTTACGAGCCGGGAGGGCCCTCCCACGAGCAGTACTTC.

The rearrangement joins TRBV30 to TRBJ2-3, with 10 bases fitting TRBD2. The length of the CDR3 is 14 residues. The junction had 2 bases not matched to a gene; V was cut back by 3 bases and J by 2 bases. The germline CDR1 and CDR2 sequences are GTSNPN and SVGIG (reference sequence). The CDR3 nucleotides read TGTGCCTGGAGACTAGCGGGGAACACAGATACGCAGTATTTT. Residues: CAWRLAGNTDTQYF.

This sequence joins TRBV6-5 and TRBJ1-5; possible D gene TRBD1, 6 bases. CDR1 is MNHEY, CDR2 SVGAGI, per germline. The ends were cut back, 8 bases at V and 4 bases at J, with 15 bases in the middle. This CDR3 has 14 residues. CDR3 residues: CASQTGQFNQPQHF. For the CDR3, the DNA is TGTGCCAGCCAAACCGGACAGTTTAATCAGCCCCAGCATTTT.

This sequence joins TRBV18 and TRBJ1-5, with 8 bases matching TRBD1. After removal of 2 bases from V and 7 bases from J, the junction contained 4 bases not matched to a gene. Germline V gives CDR1 KGHSH, CDR2 LQKENI. The CDR3 has 14 residues. CDR3 DNA sequence: TGTGCCAGCTCACCAGCAGGGGGCCAACAGCCCCAGCATTTT. It specifies CASSPAGGQQPQHF.

Only a few counts were recorded for this clone. V is TRBV6-6 and J is TRBJ2-5, with TRBD1 matching 11 bases. CDR1 and CDR2 (germline): MNHNY, SVGAGI (reference sequence). The CDR3 is made up of 13 amino acids. V gave up 8 bases and J gave up 4 bases; unmatched junction bases: 3. CDR3 in DNA: TGTGCCAGCGGGGGACAGGGGGGAGAGACCCAGTACTTC. Its translation is CASGGQGGETQYF.

The J gene is TRBJ2-7, the V gene TRBV6-6; D is unclear. Between the trimmed V and J ends, which lost 2 bases and 2 bases, there was a span of 10 bases. The CDR3 has 14 residues. Germline V gene data show CDR1 as MNHNY and CDR2 as SVGAGI (reference sequence). CDR3 loop: CASSYPSRPYEQYF. In nucleotides, the CDR3 is TGTGCCAGCAGTTACCCGTCGAGGCCCTACGAGCAGTACTTC.

This rearrangement joins TRBV3-1 (or the pseudogene TRBV3-2) to TRBJ2-3, with D uncertain. V lost 6 bases and J lost 6, with 7 bases in between. Germline values: CDR1 LGHDT, CDR2 YNNKEL (reference sequence). This CDR3 has 11 amino acids. The CDR3 loop reads CASRLLDTQYF. Written as DNA, the CDR3 is TGTGCCAGCAGGCTACTGGATACGCAGTATTTT.

This clone was counted a few times. V gene TRBV7-6 combines with J gene TRBJ2-7, with D possibly being TRBD2 (5 bases). Germline values: CDR1 SGHVS, CDR2 FNYEAQ. V shed 4 bases and J shed 3 bases, with 13 bases lying between them. The CDR3 is 14 amino acids. CDR3 DNA: TGTGCCAGCAGCTCCCTCGGGGTGGGCTACGAGCAGTACTTC. The encoded protein is CASSSLGVGYEQYF.

The sample holds one count of this clone. V and J are TRBV12-2 and TRBJ1-2. TRBV12-2 corresponds to a pseudogene. The CDR3 totals 16 residues. DNA for the CDR3: TGTGCAAGTCGCTCCCTCCCGGCAGACCTCCGCGGGATCTACACCTTC. Protein: CASRSLPADLRGIYTF.

J is TRBJ1-2 and V is TRBV5-5, with 8 bases identical to TRBD1. The V gene end was trimmed by 4 bases and the J gene end by 4 bases; junction bases not matched to a gene: 9. The CDR3 length is 15 residues. CDR1 is SGHKS and CDR2 is YYEKEE in the germline V gene (reference sequence). The CDR3 protein is CASSGNRGDGYGYTF. CDR3 nucleotides: TGTGCCAGCAGCGGAAACAGGGGGGACGGCTATGGCTACACCTTC.

The V call is TRBV12-2, the J call TRBJ1-5; TRBD1 is taken as the D call from the table, unchecked against the DNA. TRBV12-2 is noted as a pseudogene. The length of the CDR3 is 15 residues. CDR3 nucleotides: TGTGCAAGTCGCTGGAAGGACAGGGTGGGACAGCCCCAGCATTTT. Its translation: CASRWKDRVGQPQHF.

This clone showed up just once. V gene TRBV2 combines with J gene TRBJ2-3; D might be TRBD1 (6 bases). CDR3 length equals 15 residues. V was clipped by 6 bases and J by 1 base, with 14 bases between them. Germline CDR1 is SNHLY and CDR2 is FYNNEI. Here the CDR3 DNA reads TGTGCCAGCAGGAGGGAACAGGGACGCACAGATACGCAGTATTTT. It is translated as CASRREQGRTDTQYF.

The rearrangement joins TRBV29-1 to TRBJ1-2; TRBD1 aligns across 10 bases. V dropped 6 bases and J dropped 3; count of bases not matched to a gene: 4. The length of the CDR3 is 13 residues. CDR1 and CDR2 from the germline V gene are SQVTM and ANQGSEA. The CDR3 DNA reads as TGCAGCGTATCCGGGACAGGGGACTATGGCTACACCTTC. It yields the protein CSVSGTGDYGYTF.

Note on this clone: Distinct nucleotide sequences in the sample also encode this CDR3. This sequence joins TRBV28 and TRBJ2-7; no reliable D call. The CDR3 spans 11 residues. V lost 4 bases and J 4 bases, leaving 5 bases between the germline ends. Germline V gene lookup returns CDR1 MDHEN and CDR2 SYDVKM. The CDR3 bases are TGTGCCAGCAGTTCAGAATACGAGCAGTACTTC. Its protein product is CASSSEYEQYF.

This chain connects TRBV12-3 or TRBV12-4 to TRBJ1-1; D remains ambiguous. This CDR3 is 13 amino acids long. Trimming left V 3 bases short and J 1 base short, with 6 bases between. CDR3 DNA sequence: TGTGCCAGCAGTTTGTTACAGAACACTGAAGCTTTCTTT. It specifies CASSLLQNTEAFF.

The chain recombines TRBV14 with TRBJ2-5; no clear D gene. Trimming removed 4 bases from V and 5 bases from J, with 11 bases in between. This CDR3 is built from 13 residues. Germline V lookup: CDR1 SGHDN, CDR2 FVKESK. CDR3 loop: CASSRFEIETQYF. CDR3 DNA sequence: TGTGCCAGCAGCCGGTTTGAGATTGAGACCCAGTACTTC.

The chain has TRBV29-1 and TRBJ2-7, with 7 positions matching TRBD1. The junction had 8 bases not matched to a gene; V was cut back by 4 bases and J by 2 bases. CDR3 length equals 14 residues. Germline V gives CDR1 SQVTM, CDR2 ANQGSEA. CDR3 amino acids: CSVVPPGQTYEQYF. The CDR3 DNA reads as TGCAGCGTTGTCCCGCCGGGACAGACCTACGAGCAGTACTTC.

This chain links TRBV7-9 with TRBJ1-4, with 9 bases matching TRBD1. Germline V gene lookup returns CDR1 SEHNR and CDR2 FQNEAQ (reference sequence). This CDR3 has 15 residues. Trimming took 8 bases from V and 8 from J; bases not matched to a gene: 12. CDR3 in DNA: TGTGCCAGCCGATGGGGTGACGGGACAGGGGAAAAACTGTTTTTT. Encoded protein: CASRWGDGTGEKLFF.

The chain links TRBV28 to TRBJ2-7, with 9 positions matching TRBD1. Germline CDR1 and CDR2: MDHEN and SYDVKM. The trim removed 10 bases at V and 1 base at J, leaving 8 bases unmatched. CDR3 length: 14 residues. CDR3 in amino acids: CAIKYGTGSYEQYF. As DNA, the CDR3 is TGTGCCATCAAATACGGGACAGGGTCCTACGAGCAGTACTTC.

To note about this clone: At one of its ends the junction is not consistent with the germline gene, which may arise from a read error. The V and J genes are TRBV4-3 and TRBJ2-7; 8 nucleotides align to TRBD1. Germline CDR1 reads LGHNA; CDR2 reads YSLEER. CDR3 length equals 13 residues. The CDR3 reads CASSEDRGREQYF. CDR3 bases: TGCGCCAGCAGCGAAGACAGGGGACGGGAGCAGTACTTC.